Presented here are 25 T cell receptor beta chains from one specimen sequenced in a study of T cells in women clearing cervical HPV infection. Profiling relied on immunoSEQ multiplex PCR, and the TCRdb table lists in-frame clones only, not all of them. Its table lists approximately 30,000 clones. The specimen sequenced was blood buffy coat. The receptors come from a woman aged 18 to 75 with a cervical HPV16 infection that either progressed to CIN3+ or cleared (not recorded which).

In the case of this clone: The CDR3 end lies 3 residues beyond the end of the read and is filled in from the germline J gene. This sequence joins TRBV5-1 and TRBJ2-5, with 13 positions matching TRBD2. The CDR3 runs 16 residues. The V and J ends lost 4 bases and 2 bases, in that order; junction bases with no gene match: 5. Germline loops: CDR1 SGHRS, CDR2 YFSETQ. The CDR3 sequence: CASSHGLAGDQETQYF. The sequenced CDR3 bases are TGCGCCAGCAGCCATGGACTAGCGGGGGATCAAGAGACC.

This clone ranks as medium-sized (0.01 to 0.1%) in terms of frequency. At one of its ends the junction is not consistent with the germline gene, which may arise from a read error. The DNA ends 3 residues before the CDR3 does, and the rest of the CDR3 is filled in from the germline J gene. V is TRBV4-2 and J is TRBJ1-1; 7 nucleotides match TRBD1. The CDR3 is 16 amino acids. CDR1 and CDR2 from the germline V gene are LGHNA and YNFKEQ. The CDR3 is CASSQETTGWNTEAFF. Incomplete CDR3 DNA: TGCGCCAGCAGCCAAGAGACGACAGGGTGGAACACTGAA.

As regards this clone: The DNA ends 3 residues before the CDR3 does, and the rest of the CDR3 is filled in from the germline J gene. V gene TRBV18 combines with J gene TRBJ2-3; D call uncertain. Per the germline V gene, CDR1 is KGHSH and CDR2 is LQKENI. CDR3 length: 12 amino acids. The V end lost 3 bases, the J end lost 2 bases, and 3 bases lay between the germline ends. The part of the CDR3 DNA that was read is TGTGCCAGCTCACCGGCCACAGATACG. It translates to CASSPATDT. From start to end, the CDR3 is CASSPATDTQYF.

Of note for this clone: The junction does not match germline at one end; this may be a read error. The missing CDR3 end, 3 residues past where the read stops, is filled in from the germline J gene. V is TRBV4-2 and J is TRBJ2-1, with 9 bases fitting TRBD2. The CDR3 sequence is 15 residues long. In germline, CDR1 is LGHNA, CDR2 YNFKEQ. The covered CDR3 bases are TGCGCCAGCAGCCGAGGCGCGGGGGGGATGAATGAG. Protein product: CASSRGAGGMNE. The complete CDR3 sequence is CASSRGAGGMNEQFF.

Of note for this clone: Read coverage stops 3 residues before the CDR3 terminus; the germline J gene supplies the remainder. V and J are TRBV28 and TRBJ2-3; 10 bases line up with TRBD1. With 6 bases clipped from V and 8 bases from J, the junction kept 5 bases outside the gene matches. Germline CDR1 reads MDHEN; CDR2 reads SYDVKM. The CDR3 runs 13 residues. The CDR3: CASSRTGGITQYF. The sequenced CDR3 bases are TGTGCCAGCAGCAGGACAGGGGGTATTACG.

With regard to this clone: The observed sequence ends 3 residues before the CDR3 terminus, with the missing tail filled in from the germline J gene. The chain employs TRBV13 and TRBJ1-1; 7 bases map to TRBD1. The CDR3 spans 14 residues. Germline lookup yields CDR1 PRHDT and CDR2 FYEKMQ (reference sequence). CDR3 DNA, as far as it was read: TGTGCCAGCAGCTTAGAGGGGGCGCGGGCTGGA. This translates into CASSLEGARAG. The whole CDR3 sequence is CASSLEGARAGAFF.

About this clone itself: With the read ending 3 residues before the CDR3 end, the germline J gene is used to fill in that end. The chain employs TRBV5-1 and TRBJ1-1; 8 bases align to TRBD1. Germline CDR1 is SGHRS and CDR2 is YFSETQ. V trimming: 2 bases; J trimming: 5 bases; junction bases outside the gene matches: 5. This CDR3 is 14 amino acids long. CDR3 in amino acids: CASSFQGAGTEAFF. The sequenced CDR3 bases are TGCGCCAGCAGCTTCCAGGGGGCGGGAACTGAA.

On this clone: The sequenced fragment ends 3 residues before the CDR3 boundary, so the rest is inferred from the germline J gene. The chain links TRBV6-1 to TRBJ2-7; 8 nucleotides agree with TRBD1. Germline V lookup: CDR1 MNHNS, CDR2 SASEGT. V dropped 4 bases and J dropped 4; count of bases not matched to a gene: 6. The CDR3 totals 14 residues. CDR3 bases read: TGTGCCAGCAGTGCCCGGCAGGGGGCTTACGAG. It encodes CASSARQGAYE. The entire CDR3 protein reads CASSARQGAYEQYF.

As for this clone: With the read ending 3 residues before the CDR3 end, the germline J gene is used to fill in that end. The chain employs TRBV7-6 and TRBJ1-2, with D possibly matching TRBD1 (6 bases). The CDR3 contains 14 residues. The germline gives CDR1 SGHVS, CDR2 FNYEAQ. The DNA read from the CDR3 is TGTGCCAGCAGCTTCCGGGGGGGCACAGATACC. It specifies CASSFRGGTDT. The CDR3, in full, reads CASSFRGGTDTYTF.

As regards this clone: Read data end 3 residues before the CDR3 end; the end is taken from the germline J gene. J is TRBJ2-5 and V is TRBV19; D gene ambiguous. This CDR3 comprises 14 residues. V lost 1 base to trimming and J lost 5 bases, with 11 bases between them. CDR1 and CDR2 (germline): LNHDA, SQIVND (reference sequence). This chain's CDR3 is CASSIGRRRETQYF. The covered CDR3 bases are TGTGCCAGTAGTATAGGGCGGAGAAGGGAGACC.

About this clone itself: The read finishes 3 residues shy of the CDR3 end, and the germline J gene is used to complete it. The chain uses TRBV4-1 and TRBJ1-4; maybe TRBD1 (6 bases). Germline V gene sequence: CDR1 MGHRA, CDR2 YSYEKL. V was cut by 5 bases and J by 7 bases, with 17 bases left in between. The CDR3 runs to 15 residues. Partial CDR3 DNA: TGCGCCAGCAGCTCCCGGGGGGGGGCAGTTGAAAAA. This gives the protein CASSSRGGAVEK. The full CDR3 reads CASSSRGGAVEKLFF.

Points on this clone: The sequence runs out 3 residues before the end of the CDR3; the remainder is reconstructed from the germline J gene. V is TRBV18 and J is TRBJ1-2; a weak D match, TRBD1 (6 bases). This CDR3 region has 13 residues. Germline CDR1 reads KGHSH; CDR2 reads LQKENI. CDR3 sequence reads: CASSRDNSYGYTF. The sequenced CDR3 bases are TGTGCCAGCTCACGGGACAACTCCTACGGG.

A note on this clone: The CDR3 is cut off 3 residues early in the read; its end comes from the germline J gene. This sequence joins TRBV20-1 and TRBJ2-5; 16 bases are shared with TRBD2. Germline V gives CDR1 DFQATT, CDR2 SNEGSKA (reference sequence). The CDR3 extends over 16 amino acids. The trim removed 8 bases at V and 0 bases at J, leaving 6 bases unmatched. CDR3: CSTGLAGGAHQETQYF. Partial CDR3 DNA: TGCAGTACGGGACTAGCGGGGGGGGCCCACCAAGAGACC.

Comments on this clone: The sequenced fragment ends 3 residues before the CDR3 boundary, so the rest is inferred from the germline J gene. The chain is built from TRBV7-9 and TRBJ1-6, with a possible D match to TRBD1 (5 bases). Germline V gives CDR1 SEHNR, CDR2 FQNEAQ (reference sequence). This CDR3 is built from 14 residues. Trimming shortened V by 5 bases and J by 7 bases, and 12 bases separated the two germline ends. The part of the CDR3 DNA that was read is TGTGCCAGCAGCCTTGGGGCGTTAAATTCACCC. This codes for CASSLGALNSP. The CDR3 reads in full as CASSLGALNSPLHF.

Turning to this clone: The read halts 3 residues ahead of the CDR3 end, with the missing end drawn from the germline J gene. The gene calls are TRBV7-2 and TRBJ1-2; 9 nucleotides line up with TRBD1. Germline V CDR1 and CDR2: SGHTA, FQGNSA. V was clipped by 0 bases and J by 2 bases; unmatched bases: 7. CDR3 length: 17 residues. The chain's CDR3 is CASSLALGQGTNYGYTF. CDR3 DNA, as far as it was read: TGTGCCAGCAGCTTAGCGCTAGGACAGGGGACCAACTATGGC.

For this clone: The germline gene is not matched at one end of the junction; a read error may be the cause. The read falls 3 residues short of the CDR3 end, and the missing part is taken from the germline J gene. The gene calls are TRBV4-2 and TRBJ2-5; 7 nucleotides match TRBD2. This CDR3 comprises 17 residues. Germline-derived CDR1 and CDR2 are LGHNA and YNFKEQ. The chain's CDR3 is CASSPGAGLVSGETQYF. CDR3 DNA, as far as it was read: TGCGCCAGCAGCCCCGGGGCCGGACTAGTCTCAGGGGAGACC.

CDR3 loop: CASSFEQGSSYEQYF. The part of the CDR3 DNA that was read is TGCGCCAGCAGCTTCGAACAGGGGAGCTCCTACGAG. The chain links TRBV5-1 to TRBJ2-7, with 7 nucleotides matching TRBD1. The CDR3 goes on 3 residues after the read ends, and that part is filled in from the germline J gene. This CDR3 has 15 amino acids. Per the germline V gene, CDR1 is SGHRS and CDR2 is YFSETQ. Trimming removed 2 bases from V and 0 bases from J; junction bases left unmatched: 5.

Comments on this clone: One end of the junction does not line up with germline, which may come from a read error. The sequence runs out 3 residues before the end of the CDR3; the remainder is reconstructed from the germline J gene. The same CDR3 also results from other DNA sequences found in this sample. The V call is TRBV7-2, the J call TRBJ1-3; the D gene is possibly TRBD1 (5 bases). The CDR3 has 13 residues. The germline V gene has CDR1 SGHTA and CDR2 FQGNSA. Partial CDR3 DNA: TGTGCCAGCAGCTTGTCGGGGGGAAACACA. Its translation: CASSLSGGNT. The whole CDR3 sequence reads CASSLSGGNTIYF.

Comment on this clone: Read coverage stops 3 residues before the CDR3 terminus; the germline J gene supplies the remainder. The chain employs TRBV6-2 or TRBV6-3 and TRBJ2-2; TRBD1 is a possible D gene (5 bases). There are 14 residues in the CDR3. Germline V lookup: CDR1 MNHEY, CDR2 SVGEGT. The CDR3 reads CASLLSSGANVLFF. The covered CDR3 bases are TGTGCCAGCCTTCTGAGCTCTGGGGCCAACGTG.

A word on this clone: Read coverage stops 3 residues before the CDR3 terminus; the germline J gene supplies the remainder. V and J are TRBV6-2 or TRBV6-3 and TRBJ2-2; tentative D call: TRBD1 (7 bases). CDR1 and CDR2 (germline): MNHEY, SVGEGT. CDR3 length: 14 residues. The CDR3 loop is CASSSAGGGEKLFF. Incomplete CDR3 DNA: TGTGCCAGCAGTTCCGCAGGGGGAGGAGAAAAG.

Notes on this clone: The sequence runs out 3 residues before the end of the CDR3; the remainder is reconstructed from the germline J gene. The chain combines TRBV7-9 with TRBJ2-1, with unresolved D. The germline CDR1 and CDR2 sequences are SEHNR and FQNEAQ (reference sequence). Trimming shortened V by 1 base and J by 7 bases, and 11 bases separated the two germline ends. There are 14 residues in the CDR3. The CDR3: CASSLVAEENEQFF. The part of the CDR3 DNA that was read is TGTGCCAGCAGCTTAGTGGCAGAAGAAAATGAG. Looking up the rest from reference TRBV7-9 and TRBJ2-1 gives the full variable domain: DTGVSQNPRHKITKRGQNVTFRCDPISEHNRLYWYRQTLGQGPEFLTYFQNEAQLEKSRLLSDRFSAERPKGSFSTLEIQRTEQGDSAMYLCASSLVAEENEQFFGPGTRLTVL.

As to this clone: Sequencing ends 3 residues short of the CDR3 end; the germline J gene provides the rest. The rearrangement uses TRBV7-9 and TRBJ1-4; 8 nucleotides agree with TRBD1. The CDR3 is made up of 15 amino acids. The germline V gene encodes CDR1 SEHNR and CDR2 FQNEAQ (reference sequence). After removal of 4 bases from V and 6 bases from J, the junction contained 7 bases not matched to a gene. The CDR3 loop reads CASSSGDRGDEKLFF. Incomplete CDR3 DNA: TGTGCCAGCAGCTCCGGCGACAGGGGTGATGAAAAA.

Regarding this clone: At one end the junction does not follow the germline gene, possibly because of a read error. The sequenced fragment ends 3 residues before the CDR3 boundary, so the rest is inferred from the germline J gene. The rearrangement links TRBV4-2 to TRBJ2-3; D call uncertain. This CDR3 has 18 residues. CDR1 is LGHNA, CDR2 YNFKEQ, per germline. The covered CDR3 bases are TGCGCCAGCAGCCAAGATCCCCCTGGCCGCCCCGGCACAGATACG. Translating it yields CASSQDPPGRPGTDT. The CDR3, in full, reads CASSQDPPGRPGTDTQYF.

In regard to this clone: Read sequence stops 3 residues before the CDR3 end, and the germline J gene provides the missing end. This rearrangement joins TRBV19 to TRBJ1-1; D is perhaps TRBD1 (5 bases). V lost 3 bases, J lost 4 bases, and 12 bases lay in between. There are 14 residues in the CDR3. Per germline, CDR1 LNHDA and CDR2 SQIVND (reference sequence). CDR3 residues: CASSISGMSTEAFF. CDR3 bases read: TGTGCCAGTAGTATCTCAGGGATGAGCACTGAA.

Comment on this clone: The sequence runs out 3 residues before the end of the CDR3; the remainder is reconstructed from the germline J gene. The chain carries TRBV4-2 and TRBJ2-5; D possibly corresponds to TRBD1 (6 bases). Trimming shortened V by 4 bases and J by 4 bases, and 10 bases separated the two germline ends. There are 13 residues in the CDR3. CDR1 LGHNA and CDR2 YNFKEQ come from the germline V gene. Incomplete CDR3 DNA: TGTGCCAGCAGCCGGGACATTGGAGAGACC. It codes for CASSRDIGET. The full-length CDR3 reads as CASSRDIGETQYF.